This T cell receptor beta chain was captured by sequencing in a study of blood T cell repertoires in COVID-19. Overall study context: COVID-19 samples collected from the United States, Italy and Spain covered acute and convalescent phases. PBMCs, B-cell-depleted T cells, or T cells provided the cDNA or gDNA that made up the material.

Original processing methods: Amplifying reference gene primers gave estimates of nucleated cell counts. Only in-frame clones appear in the TCRdb table, and some are missing; sequencing was by immunoSEQ multiplex PCR. V and J calls and clone size are as listed in that table; D and trimming were resolved from the DNA. The sample holds around 150,000 clones; 80% to 90% are singletons and the top ten take 3% to 4%. Germline assignment: CDR1 SGHAT and CDR2 FQDESV (reference sequence). The V and J ends lost 4 bases and 5 bases, in that order; junction bases with no gene match: 7. This CDR3 is built from 14 residues.

The rearrangement joins TRBV11-1 to TRBJ1-2, with TRBD1 matching over 7 bases. The source material was peripheral blood. This TCR was sampled from a man between 65 and 85 years old with acute or convalescent COVID-19. The CDR3 sequence is CASSSDRSSYGYTF. As DNA, the CDR3 is TGTGCCAGCAGCTCGGACAGGTCGTCGTATGGCTACACCTTC.